This entry concerns a single T cell receptor beta chain. The antigen it recognizes is unknown. Base quality data are lacking; no much larger clone is found one base away. The library came from the immunoSEQ multiplex PCR assay. A mixture of 60 forward primers for TCR Vbeta segments and 13 reverse primers for TCR Jbeta segments was used in the multiplex PCR. The CDR3 region of rearranged TCR beta genes was amplified from genomic DNA with a multiplex PCR assay. The amplified TCR beta libraries were sequenced on the Illumina HiSeq System as 87-base-pair reads. Per the source publication's procedure: Across the roughly 700 repertoires, a later analysis counted approximately 83 million unique TCR beta chains, around 11 million of which were shared by at least two donors. Raw reads were error-corrected and collapsed into unique sequences with a nearest-neighbor algorithm that merged closely related sequences to remove PCR and sequencing errors. V, D and J gene segments were assigned by aligning CDR3 sequences to IMGT reference sequences. For a sequence to be retained, at least a six-nucleotide match to both a V gene segment and a J gene segment was required. Rearrangements were classified as productive when the CDR3 lacked stop codons and remained in frame with V and J, and all other rearrangements were classified as non-productive. Following IMGT convention, CDR3 was defined as the stretch from the second conserved V-encoded cysteine to the conserved J-encoded phenylalanine. Sequences without an unambiguous match to a single V gene segment were excluded from the earlier analysis of 450 to 750 of the donors. An earlier analysis of 550 to 650 of the donors classified V segments as functional when productive rearrangements were above 56.7% and as segregating when the standard deviation between donors was above 5%. A statistical classification framework was developed to diagnose cytomegalovirus status using the catalog of TCR beta chain sequences. In a later analysis, V and J genes were assigned by comparing TCR nucleotide sequences against IMGT/GENE-DB human TR gene sequences. The TCRdist pipeline was used in a later analysis to assign CDR3 sequences and most-parsimonious VDJ recombination scenarios. In a later analysis, each TCR beta chain was defined by its CDR3 amino acid sequence together with its V-gene family, and reads lacking a unique V-gene family were excluded. As a way to deal with suspected cross-contamination and a sequencing artifact, a later analysis dropped 640 or so nucleotide sequences that were highly shared and had low generation probability. In a later analysis, a clonal expansion index was calculated for each public chain from normalized within-repertoire ranks of inferred template counts. In a later analysis, generation probabilities were computed with a VDJ recombination model fitted to out-of-frame rearrangements, and the resulting probabilities were checked against IGoR. In a later analysis, hypergeometric tests were used to score TCR-TCR, TCR-HLA and TCR-CMV co-occurrence, with a repertoire-size bias correction applied to TCR pairs. False discovery rates were estimated in a later analysis by permuting HLA or CMV assignments 20 times. In a later analysis, co-occurring TCRs were grouped using DBSCAN, and TCRdist sequence similarity was added for clustering within HLA-allele-positive subsets. Repertoires with fewer than 30,000 or more than 120,000 public chains were left out of co-occurrence clustering, as were a handful of repertoires with anomalous nucleotide sharing. This immuneACCESS table, as held by TCRdb, lists in-frame sequences with V and J called but not all clones. Of the missing ones, under half trace to an unresolved V gene in checked studies; the others have no known cause. Clone size and V and J calls were adopted from that table, with D and trimming inferred from the DNA. Here the sample has about 94,000 clones; around 76% occur a single time. The biggest ten clones account for roughly 7.1% of the sample.

Taken from the germline V gene, the CDR1 and CDR2 loops are MNHNS and SASEGT. V trim: 0 bases; J trim: 6 bases; unmatched bases: 5. The CDR3 goes from the cysteine to the phenylalanine over 16 residues. Kept here is only the CDR3 DNA, which spans 48 bases and is read in frame from base 1. This sample is part of a study of cytomegalovirus exposure and HLA in healthy donors listed by TCRdb under 2017. General notes on the study: An earlier analysis of more than 550 of the donors reported approximately 260 Gb of sequence data and 95 million to 130 million unique TCR beta sequences obtained from approximately 180 million T cells. Approximately 310 gigabases of sequencing data and 80 million or so unique TCR sequences were included in an early release covering roughly 700 HLA-typed donors. Of the 300 to 450 genotyped donors, about 80% fell in the genetic ancestry cluster associated with self-reported Caucasian donors. The study was designed to test whether signatures of past pathogen exposure could be identified by cataloging public T cell receptors. Using immunosequencing, the study profiled T cell repertoires from 550 to 750 subjects and related those repertoires to cytomegalovirus serostatus. Along with the approximately 600-subject first cohort, a separate validation cohort of over a hundred different subjects was used. The study combined high-throughput TCR immunosequencing, statistical association of individual TCRs with disease status, and machine learning to predict cytomegalovirus infection status. A later analysis re-examined previously published TCR beta repertoires from roughly 650 donors and added high-resolution HLA genotyping to investigate patterns of TCR occurrence. Rather than drawing on any new phenotypic data, the later analysis identified candidate immune exposures from TCR beta sequences and the way those sequences occurred across donors. An earlier analysis of approximately 640 of the donors applied high-throughput TCR beta sequencing to assess whether each TCR beta V gene segment acted as functional or pseudogenic. Donor age, sex, ethnicity and CMV serostatus were compiled together with the repertoire data. Genome-wide SNP genotypes for about three fifths of the roughly 700 donors were used in a later genetic analysis, which treated that subset as a discovery cohort. All discovery cohort repertoires had been generated using a single sequencing platform. Both class I and class II loci were covered by HLA typing, at four-digit resolution. The number of donors typed differed by locus, with roughly 620-630 for A, B, C, DRB1 and DQB1, 522 for DQA1, over 600 for DPA1, and 450 to 480 for DPB1. Roughly 5 DR-DQ haplotypes were handled as single units for association and clustering, since linkage in the cohort was strong. Across some 400 genotyped donors of the cohort, an average of about 200,000 unique TCR beta nucleotide sequences per donor were sequenced, and 15% to 20% of those sequences were non-productive. The full study reports these points: In vitro tests confirmed that a few of the cytomegalovirus-associated TCR beta chains recognize cytomegalovirus antigens. In a later analysis, HLA-associated TCR beta chains showed more clonal expansion and lower generation probabilities than non-associated chains that were equally common. While some public TCRs were present in many individuals, most TCR sequences turned up only very rarely across donors. In a later genetic analysis, fewer N-insertions in productive TCRs were reported among donors in an Asian-associated ancestry cluster than the roughly 700-donor mean. According to a later analysis, TCR association rates differed among HLA loci, with DRB1 alleles showing the most associated TCRs and HLA-C alleles showing the fewest. A cluster of highly shared sequence variants was judged likely to represent a technical artifact of the sequencing pipeline. In a later analysis, around 17,000 TCR beta sequences were associated with specific HLA alleles at a false discovery rate of 0.05. The study listed approximately 160 TCR beta chains as associated with cytomegalovirus. Because counts were too low, about 15 rarely observed V segments, including chromosome 9 orphons, were left out of the earlier analysis of 587 of the donors. In a later genetic analysis, a missense DCLRE1C variant was associated with V-gene and J-gene trimming of TCR beta chains, and the association was replicated in an independent cohort. In both the original and validation cohorts, the classifier was reported to diagnose cytomegalovirus status with high specificity and sensitivity. Some IMGT-functional V segments, including TRBV6-2 and TRBV6-3, could not be told apart with the 87-base-pair reads, so those segments were excluded. Roughly uniform sequencing depth across donors was assumed in presence/absence analyses, although this assumption may not hold. Correlated functional status among segregating V segments might reflect linkage disequilibrium, but an unknown experimental factor could not be ruled out. Because HLA typing was missing for some donors at each locus, association tests included only the typed subset. The authors suggested that the approach could potentially be generalized to other disease states and immunological phenotypes. Strong co-occurrence of HLA alleles, especially DR and DQ, made assigning TCR associations to individual alleles difficult. A further reported finding was that TCR beta sequences accurately predicted the HLA-A and HLA-B alleles for most subjects in the first cohort. A later analysis reported that several top co-occurrence clusters appeared linked to parvovirus B19, influenza, CMV and Epstein-Barr virus. The only immune exposure information available for the cohort was CMV serostatus. In a later analysis, most CMV-associated TCR beta chains were found to appear HLA-restricted, with HLA associations seemingly driven largely by CMV exposure. An earlier analysis of 450 to 750 of the donors showed that most TCR beta V segments appeared in productive rearrangements either about 87% or about 30% of the time, which broadly matched IMGT annotations. The cohort was sequenced for TCR beta chains only, and without alpha or paired-chain data the features that could be detected were limited.

The cohort was made up of approximately 670 healthy bone marrow donors. All cohort members were sampled while nominally healthy, although unrecorded immune exposures were likely present. The donor tested CMV seropositive and was one of the 289 seropositive cohort members. Each donor provided a peripheral blood sample, and peripheral blood mononuclear cells were used for TCR beta sequencing. Genomic DNA was extracted from the blood cell samples with the Qiagen DNeasy Blood Extraction Kit. The receptor's source is a man aged 35 to 55 in good health and CMV-seropositive. The sequenced material came from PBMCs. This chain joins TRBV6-1 to TRBJ1-6, with 7 junctional bases fitting TRBD1. The CDR3 reads as follows: CASSEAGTVPNSPLHF. The bases read TGTGCCAGCAGTGAAGCTGGGACAGTCCCTAATTCACCCCTCCACTTT.